A selection of T cell receptor beta chains follows, all from one sample in a study of blood T cell repertoires in COVID-19. The data were produced by immunoSEQ multiplex PCR, yet TCRdb's version contains in-frame clones alone and is incomplete. The top ten clones hold approximately 2% of a sample with over 85,000 clones, 70% to 90% of them seen once. Sequences were obtained from peripheral blood. These receptors all come from a man aged 50 to 59 with active COVID-19. The CDR3 runs from the conserved cysteine through the conserved F or W. A D gene is named only where the DNA matches it firmly. Size is omitted from some rows. Given values are once, few, many or a class for expanded clones.

TRBV7-8	TRBD1	TRBJ1-4	.	TGTGCCAGCAGCCCAGGGGGGACGGGGAAAAAACTGTTTTTT	CASSPGGTGKKLFF
TRBV6-4	.	TRBJ1-1	.	TGTGCCAGCAGTCAGACCAGGGCAACTGAAGCTTTCTTT	CASSQTRATEAFF
TRBV27	TRBD1	TRBJ1-2	.	TGTGCCAGCAGTTTATGGGACAGGGGGAATGGCTACACCTTC	CASSLWDRGNGYTF
TRBV7-2	TRBD2	TRBJ2-2	.	TGTGCCAGCAGCTTTGCGGGGGGGAACACCGGGGAGCTGTTTTTT	CASSFAGGNTGELFF
TRBV14	TRBD1	TRBJ2-7	once	TGTGCCAGCAGCCAACAGGGGACAGGCTCCTACGAGCAGTACTTC	CASSQQGTGSYEQYF
TRBV7-2	.	TRBJ2-3	.	TGTGCCAGCAGCTCAGGACAGCAGATCACAGATACGCAGTATTTT	CASSSGQQITDTQYF
TRBV18	.	TRBJ1-1	.	TGTGCCAGCTCACCACTTTCAGGGGTTCGGATGAACACTGAAGCTTTCTTT	CASSPLSGVRMNTEAFF
TRBV20-1	TRBD1	TRBJ1-5	.	TGCAGTGCTCGTGGGGCGGGACAGGGTGGAAGGAATCAGCCCCAGCATTTT	CSARGAGQGGRNQPQHF
TRBV5-5	.	TRBJ1-2	few	TGTGCCAGCAGCTTGGCCTATTATGGCGGGAGCTATGGCTACACCTTC	CASSLAYYGGSYGYTF
TRBV6-6	TRBD2	TRBJ2-1	.	TGTGCCAGCAGTTACCTTGGGCTAGCGGCAAATGAGCAGTTCTTC	CASSYLGLAANEQFF
TRBV6-6	TRBD2	TRBJ2-5	.	TGTGCCAGCAGTTACGGGACTAGCGGGGTCCAAGAGACCCAGTACTTC	CASSYGTSGVQETQYF
TRBV19	TRBD2	TRBJ2-3	.	TGTGCCAGTAGTATTCGGTGGCTAGCGGGGGATACGCAGTATTTT	CASSIRWLAGDTQYF
TRBV28	.	TRBJ1-2	.	TGTGCCAGCAGTTTATGCACTGCCTGGGAGGGATGCTATGGCTACACCTTC	CASSLCTAWEGCYGYTF
TRBV18	TRBD1	TRBJ2-2	.	TGTGCCAGCGCATTGCAGGGGGACAACACCGGGGAGCTGTTTTTT	CASALQGDNTGELFF
TRBV5-1	TRBD1	TRBJ1-4	.	TGCGCCAGCAGCTTGAGTCAGGGGGCGCGCGAAAAACTGTTTTTT	CASSLSQGAREKLFF
TRBV18	.	TRBJ2-7	once	TGTGCCAGCTCACCACCTAGCAGGGACGAGCAGTACTTC	CASSPPSRDEQYF
TRBV5-6	.	TRBJ1-4	.	TGTGCCAGCAGCTCCCGAGGGGGAGGGGTGGAAAAACTGTTTTTT	CASSSRGGGVEKLFF
TRBV5-1	TRBD1	TRBJ2-7	.	TGCGCCAGCAGCGTGGGGGACAGCTACTACGAGCAGTACTTC	CASSVGDSYYEQYF
TRBV19	.	TRBJ1-1	.	TGTGCCAGTAGTATAGTGAGTCAGGCCGGAGGCACTGAAGCTTTCTTT	CASSIVSQAGGTEAFF
TRBV12-3/TRBV12-4	.	TRBJ2-4	.	TGTGCCAGCAGTGCGGGGGCCAAAAACATTCAGTACTTC	CASSAGAKNIQYF
TRBV5-1	.	TRBJ1-1	.	TGCGCCAGCAGCTTGGAAGGCGGGGTGGGAACTGAAGCTTTCTTT	CASSLEGGVGTEAFF
TRBV12-3/TRBV12-4	.	TRBJ1-2	.	TGTGCCAGCAGTTTGGCCTATGGCTACACCTTC	CASSLAYGYTF
TRBV7-2	.	TRBJ2-2	once	TGTGCCAGCAGTCCACGACTAGTAGTAGGCACCGGGGAGCTGTTTTTT	CASSPRLVVGTGELFF
TRBV6-5	TRBD2	TRBJ2-1	.	TGTGCCAGCAGTTCGGGACTAGCGATGAATGAGCAGTTCTTC	CASSSGLAMNEQFF
TRBV5-5	.	TRBJ2-6	.	TGTGCCAGCAGCGGTGGGCCCCTCTCTGGGGCCAACGTCCTGACTTTC	CASSGGPLSGANVLTF
TRBV6-2/TRBV6-3	TRBD1	TRBJ2-5	.	TGTGCCAGCAGCTGGGGACAGGAAGAGACCCAGTACTTC	CASSWGQEETQYF